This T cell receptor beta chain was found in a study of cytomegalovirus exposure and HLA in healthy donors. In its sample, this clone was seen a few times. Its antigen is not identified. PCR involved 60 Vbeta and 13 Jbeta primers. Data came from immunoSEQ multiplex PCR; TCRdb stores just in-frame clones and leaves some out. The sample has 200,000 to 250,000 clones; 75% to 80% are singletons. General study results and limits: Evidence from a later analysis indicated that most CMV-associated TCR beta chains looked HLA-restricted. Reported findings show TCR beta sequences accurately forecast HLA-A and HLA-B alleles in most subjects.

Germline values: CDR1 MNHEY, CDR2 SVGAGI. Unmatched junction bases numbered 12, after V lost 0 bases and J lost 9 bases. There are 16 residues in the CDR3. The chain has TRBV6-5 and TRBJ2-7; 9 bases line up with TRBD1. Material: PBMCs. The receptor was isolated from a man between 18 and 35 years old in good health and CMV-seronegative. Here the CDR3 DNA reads TGTGCCAGCAGTTACTCGAGGGGACAGGGAGTTGTTGGGCAGTACTTC. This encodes CASSYSRGQGVVGQYF.